This TCR beta chain was recorded in a study of blood T cell repertoires in COVID-19. Study context: Spain, Italy and the United States supplied samples that represented acute and convalescent COVID-19. Sample material is recorded as cDNA or gDNA derived from T cells, B-cell-depleted T cells, or PBMCs.

This clone ranks as medium-sized. Original analysis: Scientists estimated how many nucleated cells there were by amplifying reference gene primers. Generated by immunoSEQ multiplex PCR, the TCRdb table keeps only in-frame clones and is missing some. V and J calls and clone size are those listed in that table; D and trimming were worked out from the DNA. The sample carries some 14,000 clones, roughly 80% recorded once. The CDR3 totals 14 residues. CDR1 is LNHNV, CDR2 YYDKDF, per germline (reference sequence). J gave up 1 base and V 8 bases, and 3 bases lay outside the gene matches. This sequence joins TRBV15 and TRBJ1-1, with 11 bases that match TRBD1. This sequence originates from a woman aged 80 or over with acute or convalescent COVID-19. The source material was peripheral blood. Here the CDR3 DNA reads TGTGCCACCGGACAGGGGGCTACGAACACTGAAGCTTTCTTT. This codes for CATGQGATNTEAFF.